A selection of T cell receptor beta chains follows, all from one sample in a study of monozygotic twins with inflammatory bowel disease. TCRdb re-called the 5' RACE reads and catalogs CDR3 proteins one per entry, DNA excluded. The sample's table shows some 160,000 distinct CDR3 sequences. The material sequenced was blood. These receptors came from a human donor with ulcerative colitis or Crohn's disease, or a healthy co-twin of an affected twin (not recorded which). Each CDR3 is given with its conserved first and last residue. The order of the fields is J gene, V gene, CDR3 protein.

>TRBJ1-2|TRBV20-1
CSARDRTGGARGYTF
>TRBJ2-1|TRBV29-1
CSVEDLPNEQFF
>TRBJ2-2|TRBV7-6
CASNLLAGGPVNTGELFF
>TRBJ2-7|TRBV4-3
CASSQEDRGRYEQYF
>TRBJ2-7|TRBV6-1
CASRPRGQSYEQYF
>TRBJ1-6|TRBV11-2
CASSFLSPTMNSPLHF
>TRBJ2-1|TRBV3-1
CASSPRGLGYNEQFF
>TRBJ2-7|TRBV11-2
CASSPRTSQAYEQYF
>TRBJ2-7|TRBV18
CASSPDRSSYEQYF
>TRBJ1-5|TRBV7-3
CASSPGRPGGQPQHF
>TRBJ2-2|TRBV28
CASSFGARFRTGELFF
>TRBJ2-2|TRBV5-1
CASSFAEPGELFF
>TRBJ2-7|TRBV9
CASALRGNSYEQYF
>TRBJ2-3|TRBV19
CASSIDPTGSTDTQYF
>TRBJ1-2|TRBV27
CASSPGFLYGYTF
>TRBJ1-1|TRBV7-2
CASSLAGNTEAFF
>TRBJ1-4|TRBV6-1
CASSPGHPWEKLFF
>TRBJ1-6|TRBV27
CASSLTWLNSPLHF
>TRBJ2-7|TRBV20-1
CSARNAGSSYEQYF
>TRBJ2-3|TRBV20-1
CSARDAGVGDTQYF
>TRBJ2-3|TRBV5-5
CASSPPWTSGDTQYF
>TRBJ1-1|TRBV7-3
CASSSGAENTEAFF
>TRBJ2-3|TRBV20-1
CSARAAAEQFTDTQYF
>TRBJ2-2|TRBV12-3/TRBV12-4
CASLDRMTGELFF
>TRBJ2-7|TRBV20-1
CSANRDSLSYEQYF
>TRBJ2-1|TRBV4-3
CASSQDAHGDGSYNEQFF
>TRBJ1-1|TRBV5-1
CASSPRTGSTEAFF
>TRBJ2-3|TRBV20-1
CSARDSGLALLSTDTQYF
>TRBJ1-2|TRBV20-1
CSAAWTGANYGYTF
>TRBJ1-5|TRBV7-8
CASSAHWYGHQPQHF
>TRBJ2-5|TRBV5-5
CASSPGLSETQYF
>TRBJ2-3|TRBV25-1
CASSLRGHQGAHTDTQYF
>TRBJ2-5|TRBV5-1
CASASATSAETQYF
>TRBJ2-5|TRBV3-1
CASSHLDLDSQETQYF
>TRBJ1-1|TRBV13
CASSLGKGGGTEAFF
>TRBJ1-4|TRBV7-2
CASSPRTGEKKLFF
>TRBJ2-7|TRBV6-5
CASSYPTGLTSSYEQYF
>TRBJ1-1|TRBV5-1
CASSLAARGGNTEAFF
>TRBJ2-5|TRBV15
CATSRGLAPQETQYF
>TRBJ1-2|TRBV2
CASSEAGRGDYGYTF
>TRBJ1-5|TRBV20-1
CSARKGQTEQPQHF
>TRBJ1-6|TRBV20-1
CSAGTAYNSPLHF
>TRBJ2-2|TRBV5-4
CASSLGLEVAGELFF
>TRBJ1-6|TRBV20-1
CSAPLEGKNSPLHF
>TRBJ1-2|TRBV7-9
CASSLEGPNYGYTF
>TRBJ2-3|TRBV29-1
CSVLGQGTQYF
>TRBJ2-1|TRBV6-1
CASSPPGGRGYNEQFF
>TRBJ2-2|TRBV19
CAKPGRDNTGELFF
>TRBJ2-5|TRBV20-1
CSAPDSKQETQYF
>TRBJ1-4|TRBV4-1
CASSPGQGLEKLFF
>TRBJ1-6|TRBV5-6
CASSLQGWSPLHF
>TRBJ2-1|TRBV18
CASSPGGGSYNEQFF